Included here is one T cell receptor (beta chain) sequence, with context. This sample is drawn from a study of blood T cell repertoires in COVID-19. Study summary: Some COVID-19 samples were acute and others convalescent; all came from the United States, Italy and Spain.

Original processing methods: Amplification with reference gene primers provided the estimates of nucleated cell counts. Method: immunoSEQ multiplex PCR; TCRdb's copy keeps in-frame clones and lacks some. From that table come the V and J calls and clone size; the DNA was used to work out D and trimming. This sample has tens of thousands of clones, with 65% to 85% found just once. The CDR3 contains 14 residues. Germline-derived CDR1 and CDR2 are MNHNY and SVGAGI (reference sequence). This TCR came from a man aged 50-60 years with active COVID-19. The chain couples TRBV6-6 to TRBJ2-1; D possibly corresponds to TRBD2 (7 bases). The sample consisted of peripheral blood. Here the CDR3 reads CAGGGGGSYNEQFF. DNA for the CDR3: TGTGCAGGGGGAGGCGGGGGATCCTACAATGAGCAGTTCTTC.